What follows describes a single T cell receptor (beta chain). This sample is drawn from a study of shared clonotypes between healthy human individuals. Produced via immunoSEQ multiplex PCR; TCRdb's table is partial and in-frame only. In the table there are 2,500,000 or so clones, roughly 90% of which are singletons. The CDR3 has 16 amino acids. Germline V gene data show CDR1 as SGHTA and CDR2 as FQGNSA. The ends lost 4 bases at V and 2 bases at J; junction bases unmatched: 10. The chain recombines TRBV7-2 with TRBJ2-7; 8 bases line up with TRBD1. The sample consisted of naive CD4+ T cells from PBMCs. Subset specified: CD45RA+ positively selected. The TCR comes from a man between 18 and 35 years old in good health. Some clones in this sample may be carry-over from other donors' samples. The CDR3 loop reads CASSSTPDRVTYEQYF. CDR3 DNA sequence: TGTGCCAGCAGCTCCACACCGGACAGGGTTACCTACGAGCAGTACTTC.